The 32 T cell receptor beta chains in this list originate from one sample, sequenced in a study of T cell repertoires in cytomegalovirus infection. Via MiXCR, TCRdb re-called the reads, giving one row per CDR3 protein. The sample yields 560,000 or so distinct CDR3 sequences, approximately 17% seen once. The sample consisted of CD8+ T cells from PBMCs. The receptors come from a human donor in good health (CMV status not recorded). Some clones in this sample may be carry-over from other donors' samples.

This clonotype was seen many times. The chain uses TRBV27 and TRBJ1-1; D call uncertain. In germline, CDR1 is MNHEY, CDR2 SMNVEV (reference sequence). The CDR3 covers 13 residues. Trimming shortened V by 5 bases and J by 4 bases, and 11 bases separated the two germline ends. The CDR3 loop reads CASSLQWSTEAFF. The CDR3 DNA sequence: TGTGCCAGCAGTCTACAATGGAGCACTGAAGCTTTCTTT.

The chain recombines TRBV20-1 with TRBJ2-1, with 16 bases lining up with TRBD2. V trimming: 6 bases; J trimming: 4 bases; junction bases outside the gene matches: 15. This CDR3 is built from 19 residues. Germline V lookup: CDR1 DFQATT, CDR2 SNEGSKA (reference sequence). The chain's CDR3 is CSAPGTSGGAVYVYNEQFF. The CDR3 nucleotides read TGCAGTGCACCTGGGACTAGCGGGGGGGCTGTCTATGTTTACAATGAGCAGTTCTTC.

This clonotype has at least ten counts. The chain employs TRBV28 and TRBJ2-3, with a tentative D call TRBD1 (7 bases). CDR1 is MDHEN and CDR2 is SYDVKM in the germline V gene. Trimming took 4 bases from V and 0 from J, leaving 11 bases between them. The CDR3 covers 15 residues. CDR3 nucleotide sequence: TGTGCCAGCAGTTCGGGGGACAGCAGCACAGATACGCAGTATTTT. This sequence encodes CASSSGDSSTDTQYF.

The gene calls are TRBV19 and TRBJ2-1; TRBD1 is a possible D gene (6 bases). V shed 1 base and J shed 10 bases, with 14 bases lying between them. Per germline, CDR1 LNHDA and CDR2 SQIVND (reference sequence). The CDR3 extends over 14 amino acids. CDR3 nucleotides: TGTGCCAGTAGTATAGGGATGGGGGCAGGGGAGCAGTTCTTC. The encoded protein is CASSIGMGAGEQFF.

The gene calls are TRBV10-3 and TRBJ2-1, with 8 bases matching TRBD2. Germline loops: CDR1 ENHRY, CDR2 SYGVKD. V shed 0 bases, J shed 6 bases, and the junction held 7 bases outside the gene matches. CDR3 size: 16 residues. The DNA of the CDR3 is TGTGCCATCAGTGAGTCCGTCAGCGGGAGTGGCAATGAGCAGTTCTTC. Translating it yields CAISESVSGSGNEQFF.

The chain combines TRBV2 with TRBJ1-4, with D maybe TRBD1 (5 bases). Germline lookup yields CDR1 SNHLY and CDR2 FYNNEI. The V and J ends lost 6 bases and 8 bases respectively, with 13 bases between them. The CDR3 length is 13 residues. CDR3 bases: TGTGCCAGCAGACGCCGGGGGGAAGAAAAACTGTTTTTT. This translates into CASRRRGEEKLFF.

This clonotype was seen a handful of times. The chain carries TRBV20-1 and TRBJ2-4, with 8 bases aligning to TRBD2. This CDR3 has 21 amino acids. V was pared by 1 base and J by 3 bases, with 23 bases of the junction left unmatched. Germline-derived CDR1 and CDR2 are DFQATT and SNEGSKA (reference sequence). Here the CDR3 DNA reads TGCAGTGCTAGAGCCCTCGTGGTGGAGGGTAGCGGGAAGCGTGACAAAAACATTCAGTACTTC. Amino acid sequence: CSARALVVEGSGKRDKNIQYF.

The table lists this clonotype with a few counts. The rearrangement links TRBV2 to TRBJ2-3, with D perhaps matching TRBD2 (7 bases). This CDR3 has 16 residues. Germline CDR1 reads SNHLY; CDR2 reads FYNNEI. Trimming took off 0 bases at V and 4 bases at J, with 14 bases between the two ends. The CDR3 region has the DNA TGTGCCAGCAGTGAAGCTCGAGGGGGGGCCTCAGATACGCAGTATTTT. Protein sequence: CASSEARGGASDTQYF.

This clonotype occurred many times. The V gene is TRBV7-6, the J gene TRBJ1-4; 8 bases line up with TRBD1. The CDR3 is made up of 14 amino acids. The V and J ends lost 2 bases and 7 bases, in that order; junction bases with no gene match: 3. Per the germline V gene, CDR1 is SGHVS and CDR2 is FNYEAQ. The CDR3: CASSLFQGAEKLFF. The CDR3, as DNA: TGTGCCAGCAGCTTATTCCAGGGGGCTGAAAAACTGTTTTTT.

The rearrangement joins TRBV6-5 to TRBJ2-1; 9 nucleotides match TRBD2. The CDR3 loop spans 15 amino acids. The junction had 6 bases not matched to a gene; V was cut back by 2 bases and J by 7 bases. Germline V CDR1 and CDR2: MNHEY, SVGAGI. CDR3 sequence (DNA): TGTGCCAGCAGTTACCTAGCGGGACCCTTAAATGAGCAGTTCTTC. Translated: CASSYLAGPLNEQFF.

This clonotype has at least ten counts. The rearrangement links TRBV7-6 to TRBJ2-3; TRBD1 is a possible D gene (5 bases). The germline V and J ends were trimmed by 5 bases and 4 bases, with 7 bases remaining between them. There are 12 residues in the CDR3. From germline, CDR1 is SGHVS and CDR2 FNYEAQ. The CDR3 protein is CASSARADTQYF. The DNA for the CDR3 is TGTGCCAGCAGCGCCAGGGCAGATACGCAGTATTTT. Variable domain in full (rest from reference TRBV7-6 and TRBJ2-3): GAGVSQSPRYKVTKRGQDVALRCDPISGHVSLYWYRQALGQGPEFLTYFNYEAQQDKSGLPNDRFSAERPEGSISTLTIQRTEQRDSAMYRCASSARADTQYFGPGTRLTVL.

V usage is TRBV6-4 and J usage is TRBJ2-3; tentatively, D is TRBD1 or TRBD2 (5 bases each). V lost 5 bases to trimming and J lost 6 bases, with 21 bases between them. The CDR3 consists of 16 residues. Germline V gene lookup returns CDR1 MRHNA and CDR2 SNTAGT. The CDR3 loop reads CASSRLPGTPRDTQYF. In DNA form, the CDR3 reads TGTGCCAGCAGTCGTCTTCCCGGGACCCCGCGCGATACGCAGTATTTT.

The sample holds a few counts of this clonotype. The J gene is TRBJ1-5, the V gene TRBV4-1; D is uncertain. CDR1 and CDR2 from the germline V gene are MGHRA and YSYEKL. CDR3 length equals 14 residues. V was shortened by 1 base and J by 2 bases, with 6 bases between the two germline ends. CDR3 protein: CASSQVEGNQPQHF. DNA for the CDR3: TGCGCCAGCAGCCAAGTGGAGGGCAATCAGCCCCAGCATTTT.

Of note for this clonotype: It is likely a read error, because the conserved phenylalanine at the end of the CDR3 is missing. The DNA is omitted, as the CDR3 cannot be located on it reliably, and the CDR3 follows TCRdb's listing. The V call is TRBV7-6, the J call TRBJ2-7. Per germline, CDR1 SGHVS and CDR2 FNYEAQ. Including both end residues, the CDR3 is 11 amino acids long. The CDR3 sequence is CASSFAGEQDI.

The chain's CDR3 is CASSYSGVSDNEQFF. The DNA of the CDR3 is TGTGCCAGCAGCTATTCGGGGGTGTCGGACAATGAGCAGTTCTTC. This chain connects TRBV7-3 to TRBJ2-1; tentatively, D is TRBD2 (6 bases). Germline CDR1 and CDR2: SGHTA and FQGTGA. The CDR3 spans 15 residues. Trimming shortened V by 4 bases and J by 5 bases, and 15 bases separated the two germline ends.

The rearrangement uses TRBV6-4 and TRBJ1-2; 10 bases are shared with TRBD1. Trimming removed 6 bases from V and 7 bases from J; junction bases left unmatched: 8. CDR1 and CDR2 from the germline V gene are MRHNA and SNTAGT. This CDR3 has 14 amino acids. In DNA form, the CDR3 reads TGTGCCAGCAGCCAAGACAGGGGGCCGAGTGGCTACACCTTC. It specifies CASSQDRGPSGYTF.

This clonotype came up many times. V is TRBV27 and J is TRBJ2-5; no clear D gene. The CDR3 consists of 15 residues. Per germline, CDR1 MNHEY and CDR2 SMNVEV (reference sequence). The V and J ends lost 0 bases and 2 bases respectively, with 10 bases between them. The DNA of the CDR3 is TGTGCCAGCAGTTTATCCCGACACCCTCAAGAGACCCAGTACTTC. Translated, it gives CASSLSRHPQETQYF.

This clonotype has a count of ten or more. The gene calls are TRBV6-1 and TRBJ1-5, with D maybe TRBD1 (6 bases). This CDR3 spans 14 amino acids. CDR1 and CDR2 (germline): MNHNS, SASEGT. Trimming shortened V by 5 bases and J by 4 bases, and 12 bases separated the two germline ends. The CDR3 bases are TGTGCCAGCAGTTCCGTTAGGGGGAATCAGCCCCAGCATTTT. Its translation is CASSSVRGNQPQHF.

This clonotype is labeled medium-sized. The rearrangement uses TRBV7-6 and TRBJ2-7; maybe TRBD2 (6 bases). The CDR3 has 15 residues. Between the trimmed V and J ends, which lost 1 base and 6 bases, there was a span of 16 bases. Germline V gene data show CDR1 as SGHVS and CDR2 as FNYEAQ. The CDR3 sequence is CASSLGGLGMTEQYF. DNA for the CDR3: TGTGCCAGCAGCTTAGGGGGACTGGGAATGACCGAGCAGTACTTC.

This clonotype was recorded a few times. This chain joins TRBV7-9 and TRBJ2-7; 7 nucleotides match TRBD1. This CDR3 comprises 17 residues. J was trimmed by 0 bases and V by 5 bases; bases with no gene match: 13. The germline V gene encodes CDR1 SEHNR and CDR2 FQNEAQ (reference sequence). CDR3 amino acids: CASSAPGTEEYSYEQYF. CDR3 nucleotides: TGTGCCAGCAGCGCACCTGGGACAGAAGAGTACTCCTACGAGCAGTACTTC. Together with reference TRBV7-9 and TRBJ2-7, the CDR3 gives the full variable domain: DTGVSQNPRHKITKRGQNVTFRCDPISEHNRLYWYRQTLGQGPEFLTYFQNEAQLEKSRLLSDRFSAERPKGSFSTLEIQRTEQGDSAMYLCASSAPGTEEYSYEQYFGPGTRLTVT.

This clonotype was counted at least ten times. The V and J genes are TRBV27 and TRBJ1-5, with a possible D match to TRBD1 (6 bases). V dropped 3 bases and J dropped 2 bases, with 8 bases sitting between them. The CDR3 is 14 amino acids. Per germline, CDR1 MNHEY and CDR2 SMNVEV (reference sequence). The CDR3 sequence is CASSFRGGNQPQHF. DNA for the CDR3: TGTGCCAGCAGTTTCAGGGGCGGCAATCAGCCCCAGCATTTT.

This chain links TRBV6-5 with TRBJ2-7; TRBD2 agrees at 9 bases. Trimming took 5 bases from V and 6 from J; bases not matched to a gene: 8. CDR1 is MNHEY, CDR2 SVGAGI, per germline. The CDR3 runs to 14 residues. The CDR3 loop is CASSGAGGSGEQYF. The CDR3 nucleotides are TGTGCCAGCAGTGGGGCGGGGGGGTCGGGCGAGCAGTACTTC.

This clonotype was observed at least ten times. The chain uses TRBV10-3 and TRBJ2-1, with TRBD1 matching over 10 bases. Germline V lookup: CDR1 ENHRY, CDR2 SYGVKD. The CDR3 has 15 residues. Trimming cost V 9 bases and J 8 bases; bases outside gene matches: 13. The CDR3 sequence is CAILGGTGAVDEQFF. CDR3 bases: TGTGCCATTTTGGGGGGGACAGGGGCGGTCGATGAGCAGTTCTTC.

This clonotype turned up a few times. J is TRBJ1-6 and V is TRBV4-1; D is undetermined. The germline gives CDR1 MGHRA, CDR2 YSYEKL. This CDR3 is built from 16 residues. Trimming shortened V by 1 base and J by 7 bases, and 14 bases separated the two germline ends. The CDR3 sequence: CASSQVSGRENSPLHF. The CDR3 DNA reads TGCGCCAGCAGCCAAGTCTCCGGACGGGAGAATTCACCCCTCCACTTT.

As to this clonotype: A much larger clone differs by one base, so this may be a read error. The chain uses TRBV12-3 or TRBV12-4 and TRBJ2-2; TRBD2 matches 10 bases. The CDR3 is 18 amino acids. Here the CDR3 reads CASSLKRGGPFYTGVLFF. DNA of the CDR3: TGTGCCAGCAGTTTAAAGCGGGGGGGCCCCTTTTACACCGGGGTGCTGTTTTTT.

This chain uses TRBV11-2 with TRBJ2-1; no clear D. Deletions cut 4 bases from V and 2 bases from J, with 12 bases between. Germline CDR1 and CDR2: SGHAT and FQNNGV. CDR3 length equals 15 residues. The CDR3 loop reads CASSYPWATYNEQFF. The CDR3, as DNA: TGTGCCAGCAGCTACCCCTGGGCCACCTACAATGAGCAGTTCTTC. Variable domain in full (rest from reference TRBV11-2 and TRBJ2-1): EAGVAQSPRYKIIEKRQSVAFWCNPISGHATLYWYQQILGQGPKLLIQFQNNGVVDDSQLPKDRFSAERLKGVDSTLKIQPAKLEDSAVYLCASSYPWATYNEQFFGPGTRLTVL.

CDR3 sequence reads: CASSLAVLKPSYEQYF. The CDR3 DNA is TGCGCCAGCAGCTTGGCGGTCCTTAAACCCTCCTACGAGCAGTACTTC. The V gene is TRBV5-1, the J gene TRBJ2-7; D gene uncertain. This CDR3 has 16 residues. Germline assignment: CDR1 SGHRS and CDR2 YFSETQ. Between the trimmed V and J ends, which lost 0 bases and 0 bases, there was a span of 13 bases.

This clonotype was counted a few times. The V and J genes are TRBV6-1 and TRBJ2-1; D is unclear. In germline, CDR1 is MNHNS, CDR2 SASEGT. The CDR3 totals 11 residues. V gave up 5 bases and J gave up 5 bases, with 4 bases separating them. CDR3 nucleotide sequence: TGTGCCAGCAGTCAACACAATGAGCAGTTCTTC. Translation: CASSQHNEQFF.

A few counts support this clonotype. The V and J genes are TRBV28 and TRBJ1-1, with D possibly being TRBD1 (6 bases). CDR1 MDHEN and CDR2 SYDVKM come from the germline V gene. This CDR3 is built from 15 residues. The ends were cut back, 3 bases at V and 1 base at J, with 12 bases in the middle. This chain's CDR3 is CASSFTETGNTEAFF. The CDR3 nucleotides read TGTGCCAGCAGTTTTACAGAGACAGGGAACACTGAAGCTTTCTTT.

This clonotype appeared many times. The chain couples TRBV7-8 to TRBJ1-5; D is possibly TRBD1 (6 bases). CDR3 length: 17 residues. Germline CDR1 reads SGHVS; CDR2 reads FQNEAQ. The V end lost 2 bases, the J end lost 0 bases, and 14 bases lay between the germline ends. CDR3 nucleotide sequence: TGTGCCAGCAGCTTAAAGGGGACACTTTATAGCAATCAGCCCCAGCATTTT. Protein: CASSLKGTLYSNQPQHF.

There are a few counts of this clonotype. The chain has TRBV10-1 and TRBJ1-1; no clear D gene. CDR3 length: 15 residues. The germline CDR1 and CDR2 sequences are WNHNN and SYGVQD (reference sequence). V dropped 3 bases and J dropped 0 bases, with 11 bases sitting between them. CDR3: CASSDGIGMNTEAFF. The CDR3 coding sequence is TGCGCCAGCAGTGATGGGATAGGTATGAACACTGAAGCTTTCTTT.

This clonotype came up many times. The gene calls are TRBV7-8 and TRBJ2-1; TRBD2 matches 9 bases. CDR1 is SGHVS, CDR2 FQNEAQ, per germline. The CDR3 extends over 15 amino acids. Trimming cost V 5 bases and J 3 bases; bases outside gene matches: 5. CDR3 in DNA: TGTGCCAGCAGCGCCGGGACTAGCTTCTACAATGAGCAGTTCTTC. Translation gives CASSAGTSFYNEQFF. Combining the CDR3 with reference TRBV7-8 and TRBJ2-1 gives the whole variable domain GAGVSQSPRYKVAKRGQDVALRCDPISGHVSLFWYQQALGQGPEFLTYFQNEAQLDKSGLPSDRFFAERPEGSVSTLKIQRTQQEDSAVYLCASSAGTSFYNEQFFGPGTRLTVL.